The clone carrying this T cell receptor (beta chain) came up a few times. Its matching antigen is unknown. Sequencing relied on a cDNA template that was reverse transcribed from extracted RNA. Sequencing used immunoSEQ multiplex PCR; TCRdb keeps in-frame clones, though not all of them. The data contain hundreds of thousands of clones, roughly 69% of them singletons. The sample belongs to a study of CD8+ T cells in alopecia areata. The CDR3 totals 14 residues. The V gene lost 4 bases and the J gene lost 1 base, with 13 bases spanning the gap. Germline assignment: CDR1 SQVTM and CDR2 ANQGSEA. Those with alopecia areata gave lesional scalp punch biopsies and peripheral blood. Study-wide findings and caveats: Scalp sequencing captures resident alphabeta T cells of normal skin too.

The sample here was CD4+ T cells sorted from blood, taken at week 0. This receptor was obtained from a human donor with alopecia areata. V gene TRBV29-1 combines with J gene TRBJ1-1, with D unresolved. The CDR3 region has the DNA TGCAGCGTTGGGAAGGGAGGCCCGAACACTGAAGCTTTCTTT. It encodes CSVGKGGPNTEAFF.